This passage covers 18 T cell receptor beta chains from one sample sequenced in a study of blood T cell repertoires in COVID-19. This table comes from immunoSEQ multiplex PCR, and its TCRdb copy is limited to in-frame clones, with some not included. This table holds roughly 95,000 clones, roughly four fifths found once. Specimen: peripheral blood. These receptors were collected from a man aged 45-65 years with active or convalescent COVID-19.

This chain joins TRBV3-1 (or the pseudogene TRBV3-2) and TRBJ2-2; the match to TRBD2 covers 10 bases. J gave up 7 bases and V 1 base, and 9 bases lay outside the gene matches. The CDR3 has 17 amino acids. Per germline, CDR1 LGHDT and CDR2 YNNKEL (reference sequence). CDR3 sequence (DNA): TGTGCCAGCAGCCAAGGCAGCGGGGGGGCTTTAAACGGGGAGCTGTTTTTT. This gives the protein CASSQGSGGALNGELFF.

The chain recombines TRBV11-2 with TRBJ1-2, with a possible D match to TRBD1 (5 bases). The CDR3 is 14 amino acids. The V gene lost 5 bases and the J gene lost 8 bases, with 18 bases spanning the gap. Germline V gene data show CDR1 as SGHAT and CDR2 as FQNNGV. CDR3 sequence reads: CASSVGPRLGGYTF. The CDR3 DNA follows: TGTGCCAGCAGCGTGGGACCACGACTAGGGGGCTACACCTTC. Full variable domain (remainder filled in from reference TRBV11-2 and TRBJ1-2): EAGVAQSPRYKIIEKRQSVAFWCNPISGHATLYWYQQILGQGPKLLIQFQNNGVVDDSQLPKDRFSAERLKGVDSTLKIQPAKLEDSAVYLCASSVGPRLGGYTFGSGTRLTVV.

This chain joins TRBV3-1 (or the pseudogene TRBV3-2) and TRBJ2-7, with 11 bases lining up with TRBD2. Germline loops: CDR1 LGHDT, CDR2 YNNKEL (reference sequence). The CDR3 runs to 15 residues. The J segment lost 2 bases and the V segment lost 3 bases, leaving 3 bases of the junction unmatched. CDR3 in DNA: TGTGCCAGCAGCCAGGGACTAGCGGCCACCTACGAGCAGTACTTC. This encodes CASSQGLAATYEQYF.

The chain is built from TRBV10-1 and TRBJ2-3; 10 bases fit TRBD2. Germline V gene data show CDR1 as WNHNN and CDR2 as SYGVQD (reference sequence). The CDR3 runs 15 residues. Trimming took 6 bases from V and 1 from J; bases not matched to a gene: 4. CDR3 DNA: TGCGCCAGCAGCCAAACTAGCGGGGGCACAGATACGCAGTATTTT. It is translated as CASSQTSGGTDTQYF.

This clone was observed a few times. V gene TRBV10-2 combines with J gene TRBJ2-4; TRBD1 matches at 9 bases. Losses at the gene ends were 2 bases for V and 1 base for J; bases not matched to a gene: 6. The V gene's germline CDR1 is WSHSY and CDR2 SAAADI. The CDR3 has 17 amino acids. CDR3 loop: CASSERTGDFAKNIQYF. Written as DNA, the CDR3 is TGCGCCAGCAGTGAGAGGACAGGGGATTTCGCCAAAAACATTCAGTACTTC.

The gene calls are TRBV3-1 (or the pseudogene TRBV3-2) and TRBJ2-7; D remains unclear. V was shortened by 2 bases and J by 4 bases, with 6 bases between the two germline ends. CDR1 LGHDT and CDR2 YNNKEL come from the germline V gene (reference sequence). This CDR3 is built from 12 residues. As DNA, the CDR3 is TGTGCCAGCAGCCAACAGGTTTACGAGCAGTACTTC. Amino acid sequence: CASSQQVYEQYF.

V is TRBV12-3 or TRBV12-4 and J is TRBJ2-2; 7 bases fit TRBD1. Trimming at V came to 6 bases and at J to 4 bases, leaving 2 bases not matched to a gene. CDR3 length: 13 residues. CDR3 loop: CASRPGGTGELFF. CDR3 bases: TGTGCCAGCAGACCAGGGGGCACCGGGGAGCTGTTTTTT.

The chain couples TRBV4-2 to TRBJ2-3, with a possible D match to TRBD2 (6 bases). Germline lookup yields CDR1 LGHNA and CDR2 YNFKEQ. This CDR3 is built from 14 residues. Deletions cut 0 bases from V and 4 bases from J, with 8 bases between. CDR3 amino acids: CASSQETSSDTQYF. CDR3 DNA sequence: TGTGCCAGCAGCCAAGAGACTAGTTCAGATACGCAGTATTTT.

This rearrangement joins TRBV12-3 or TRBV12-4 to TRBJ2-7; the D gene is possibly TRBD1 (5 bases). The V gene lost 6 bases and the J gene lost 2 bases, with 11 bases spanning the gap. This CDR3 has 13 amino acids. For the CDR3, the DNA is TGTGCCAGCAGCCTAGGACATACCTACGAGCAGTACGTC. Amino acids: CASSLGHTYEQYV.

V is TRBV3-1 (or the pseudogene TRBV3-2) and J is TRBJ2-1; 16 bases line up with TRBD2. The germline V gene encodes CDR1 LGHDT and CDR2 YNNKEL (reference sequence). Unmatched junction bases numbered 4, after V lost 1 base and J lost 4 bases. The CDR3 runs to 18 residues. The CDR3 reads CASSQVGTSGGAYNEQFF. The CDR3 region has the DNA TGTGCCAGCAGCCAAGTCGGGACTAGCGGGGGGGCATACAATGAGCAGTTCTTC.

The table lists this clone with a count of one. V usage is TRBV28 and J usage is TRBJ1-3; 7 nucleotides align to TRBD1. Germline CDR1 and CDR2: MDHEN and SYDVKM. The junction had 10 bases not matched to a gene; V was cut back by 6 bases and J by 8 bases. This CDR3 has 14 residues. The CDR3 here is CASRRDSVGDTIYF. CDR3 bases: TGTGCCAGCAGACGGGACAGCGTGGGGGACACCATATATTTT.

The chain links TRBV10-1 to TRBJ1-2; a possible D gene is TRBD1 (5 bases). V dropped 3 bases and J dropped 4 bases, with 15 bases sitting between them. Germline CDR1 and CDR2: WNHNN and SYGVQD (reference sequence). The CDR3 length is 15 residues. CDR3 DNA sequence: TGCGCCAGCAGTGATTCGACAGCCCTTCCCTATGGCTACACCTTC. It translates to CASSDSTALPYGYTF.

This chain links TRBV4-2 with TRBJ2-1; 9 bases map to TRBD2. The junction had 4 bases not matched to a gene; V was cut back by 0 bases and J by 4 bases. This CDR3 region has 16 residues. Germline V gene lookup returns CDR1 LGHNA and CDR2 YNFKEQ. The CDR3 sequence: CASSQDEGLAYNEQFF. CDR3 DNA: TGTGCCAGCAGCCAAGATGAGGGACTAGCATACAATGAGCAGTTCTTC.

The chain has TRBV10-2 and TRBJ2-5; 8 bases agree with TRBD2. After removal of 6 bases from V and 4 bases from J, the junction contained 4 bases not matched to a gene. The CDR3 consists of 13 residues. Germline CDR1 and CDR2: WSHSY and SAAADI. The CDR3 region has the DNA TGCGCCAGCAGAGGACTAGCAGGAGAGACCCAGTACTTC. Its protein product is CASRGLAGETQYF.

This clone occurred a few times. The V call is TRBV3-1 (or the pseudogene TRBV3-2), the J call TRBJ2-4; D not certain. CDR1 LGHDT and CDR2 YNNKEL come from the germline V gene (reference sequence). The CDR3 runs to 17 residues. The germline V and J ends were trimmed by 0 bases and 0 bases, with 12 bases remaining between them. The CDR3 nucleotides read TGTGCCAGCAGCCAAGATTGGCAGGATTTAGCCAAAAACATTCAGTACTTC. It specifies CASSQDWQDLAKNIQYF.

V usage is TRBV2 and J usage is TRBJ2-2; D is uncertain. The CDR3 sequence is 14 residues long. V was pared by 4 bases and J by 4 bases, with 10 bases between. Per germline, CDR1 SNHLY and CDR2 FYNNEI. The DNA for the CDR3 is TGTGCCAGCAGTGCTGCAGGATCCACCGGGGAGCTGTTTTTT. Translation gives CASSAAGSTGELFF. Looking up the rest from reference TRBV2 and TRBJ2-2 gives the full variable domain: EPEVTQTPSHQVTQMGQEVILRCVPISNHLYFYWYRQILGQKVEFLVSFYNNEISEKSEIFDDQFSVERPDGSNFTLKIRSTKLEDSAMYFCASSAAGSTGELFFGEGSRLTVL.

V is TRBV4-2 and J is TRBJ1-6, with 10 positions matching TRBD1. This CDR3 has 14 amino acids. V gave up 5 bases and J gave up 10 bases; unmatched junction bases: 5. From germline, CDR1 is LGHNA and CDR2 YNFKEQ. The CDR3 reads CASSSGTGDSPLHF. CDR3 nucleotides: TGTGCCAGCAGCTCCGGGACAGGGGACTCACCCCTCCACTTT.

The chain joins TRBV7-8 to TRBJ1-5; TRBD1 matches at 7 bases. This CDR3 region has 14 residues. Looked up from germline, CDR1 is SGHVS and CDR2 is FQNEAQ. The V and J ends lost 5 bases and 3 bases, in that order; junction bases with no gene match: 4. The CDR3 sequence: CASSPGQYNQPQHF. CDR3 coding DNA: TGTGCCAGCAGCCCGGGACAGTACAATCAGCCCCAGCATTTT. Looking up the rest from reference TRBV7-8 and TRBJ1-5 gives the full variable domain: GAGVSQSPRYKVAKRGQDVALRCDPISGHVSLFWYQQALGQGPEFLTYFQNEAQLDKSGLPSDRFFAERPEGSVSTLKIQRTQQEDSAVYLCASSPGQYNQPQHFGDGTRLSIL.